This entry is about one T cell receptor (beta chain). Its antigen is undetermined. This specimen belongs to a study of shared clonotypes between healthy human individuals. Overall study: Each donor's CD8 memory used one plate, CD8 naive two, each CD4 subset three.

V lost 2 bases, J lost 3 bases, and 9 bases stayed unmatched. Germline assignment: CDR1 SGHTA and CDR2 FQGTGA. The CDR3 is 16 residues long. Study findings and constraints: For naive CD4 cells, roughly 5% of clonotypes were shared across a handful of donors. The researchers took only blood, and tissue repertoires probably look different. Inspection by rarefaction showed sorted-subset sequencing to be incomplete despite large depth.

Using immunoSEQ multiplex PCR, the repertoire was profiled, and TCRdb retains in-frame clones only, with some absent. Among 1,500,000 or so clones listed, about 98.5% were seen once. The source material was naive CD4+ T cells sorted from blood. Subset here: CD45RA+ positively selected. The TCR comes from a man aged 30 to 39 in good health. The chain has TRBV7-3 and TRBJ2-7; 8 nucleotides align to TRBD2. CDR3: CASSLGGSGGSYEQYF. The CDR3 nucleotides are TGTGCCAGCAGCTTAGGGGGCTCGGGAGGGAGCTACGAGCAGTACTTC.